A single sample gave rise to the 26 T cell receptor beta chains below, sequenced in a study of blood T cell repertoires in COVID-19. Here immunoSEQ multiplex PCR was the method, and the copy in TCRdb shows in-frame clones only, minus some. The sample shows approximately 300,000 clones, 87% of them seen only once. The specimen was peripheral blood. Receptors originate from a woman aged 45-65 years who had recovered from COVID-19.

The gene calls are TRBV28 and TRBJ1-1, with TRBD1 as a possible D gene (6 bases). The V end lost 2 bases, the J end lost 11 bases, and 18 bases lay between the germline ends. This CDR3 comprises 14 residues. The V gene's germline CDR1 is MDHEN and CDR2 SYDVKM. The CDR3 DNA reads as TGTGCCAGCAGTTTAGCCGGCACAGGGTCGAATGCTTTCTTT. It encodes CASSLAGTGSNAFF.

CDR3 sequence (DNA): TGTGCCAGTAGTAAATTAGGGGGTGGACAGCCCCAGCATTTT. Residues: CASSKLGGGQPQHF. V and J are TRBV19 and TRBJ1-5; tentative D call: TRBD1 (6 bases). Germline assignment: CDR1 LNHDA and CDR2 SQIVND (reference sequence). Trimming pared 4 bases from V and 7 bases from J, leaving 14 bases between. The length of the CDR3 is 14 residues.

In this sample, this clone turned up a few times. J is TRBJ2-1 and V is TRBV27; D gene uncertain. CDR1 is MNHEY, CDR2 SMNVEV, per germline (reference sequence). V lost 3 bases and J 5 bases, leaving 11 bases between the germline ends. The CDR3 consists of 14 residues. CDR3 loop: CASSFTTSHNEQFF. Here the CDR3 DNA reads TGTGCCAGCAGTTTTACGACTTCCCACAATGAGCAGTTCTTC.

A single count supports this clone. The rearrangement links TRBV4-1 to TRBJ2-3; 7 bases map to TRBD1. The CDR3 has 15 amino acids. The V gene end was trimmed by 1 base and the J gene end by 4 bases; junction bases not matched to a gene: 5. Germline V CDR1 and CDR2: MGHRA, YSYEKL. CDR3 protein: CASSQGQGVPDTQYF. The CDR3 coding sequence is TGCGCCAGCAGCCAAGGACAGGGCGTCCCAGATACGCAGTATTTT.

The chain combines TRBV3-1 (or the pseudogene TRBV3-2) with TRBJ2-7; D is ambiguous. The germline gives CDR1 LGHDT, CDR2 YNNKEL (reference sequence). The CDR3 contains 16 residues. The V gene lost 4 bases and the J gene lost 0 bases, with 16 bases spanning the gap. The CDR3 bases are TGTGCCAGCAGCCGAGAGACTGACCCGGCCTCCTACGAGCAGTACTTC. Translation gives CASSRETDPASYEQYF.

Written as DNA, the CDR3 is TGTGCCAGTAGTATATGGGACACCCCGAACACTGAAGCTTTCTTT. Its translation is CASSIWDTPNTEAFF. The V call is TRBV19, the J call TRBJ1-1; TRBD1 might be the D (6 bases). The CDR3 runs 15 residues. Germline CDR1 and CDR2: LNHDA and SQIVND (reference sequence). V lost 2 bases, J lost 1 base, and 11 bases lay in between.

The chain is built from TRBV27 and TRBJ2-7; the D gene is possibly TRBD2 (6 bases). The CDR3 covers 16 residues. Germline V lookup: CDR1 MNHEY, CDR2 SMNVEV (reference sequence). Trimming stripped 4 bases from V and 0 bases from J, with 16 bases between. CDR3 sequence (DNA): TGTGCCAGCAGTTACAGACGGGGGTGGAGCTCCTACGAGCAGTACTTC. It yields the protein CASSYRRGWSSYEQYF.

In this sample, this clone turned up a few times. This rearrangement joins TRBV7-2 to TRBJ2-5; no clear D. Germline assignment: CDR1 SGHTA and CDR2 FQGNSA. The CDR3 is 14 amino acids. V was trimmed by 3 bases and J by 0 bases, leaving 8 bases between them. CDR3 DNA: TGTGCCAGCAGCTTCGCAGGTTACCAAGAGACCCAGTACTTC. The encoded protein is CASSFAGYQETQYF.

The chain is built from TRBV9 and TRBJ2-3, with 12 positions matching TRBD2. The CDR3 covers 16 residues. V shed 8 bases and J 0 bases; nucleotides not matched to a gene: 7. Germline CDR1 SGDLS, CDR2 YYNGEE. CDR3 sequence reads: CASTSGGLTSTDTQYF. CDR3 in DNA: TGTGCCAGTACTAGCGGGGGGCTAACTAGCACAGATACGCAGTATTTT.

V usage is TRBV7-3 and J usage is TRBJ2-3; D remains ambiguous. Looked up from germline, CDR1 is SGHTA and CDR2 is FQGTGA. V dropped 5 bases and J dropped 4 bases, with 10 bases sitting between them. The CDR3 is made up of 13 amino acids. CDR3 nucleotides: TGTGCCAGCAGCACTCAACCCGCAGATACGCAGTATTTT. Encoded protein: CASSTQPADTQYF.

There are a few counts of this clone. The chain joins TRBV7-2 to TRBJ1-1; 7 nucleotides line up with TRBD1. V lost 5 bases, J lost 4 bases, and 4 bases stayed unmatched. Germline V gene data show CDR1 as SGHTA and CDR2 as FQGNSA. The CDR3 is 13 residues long. The CDR3 spells CASSGQGGTEAFF. In DNA, the CDR3 is TGTGCCAGCAGCGGCCAGGGGGGCACTGAAGCTTTCTTT.

The V and J genes are TRBV5-8 and TRBJ2-7, with TRBD1 matching 8 bases. Per the germline V gene, CDR1 is SGHTS and CDR2 is YDEGEE. Trimming at V came to 4 bases and at J to 3 bases, leaving 6 bases not matched to a gene. The CDR3 is 14 amino acids. CDR3 nucleotide sequence: TGTGCCAGCAGCCCCGGGACAGGTTTCTACGAGCAGTACTTC. It encodes CASSPGTGFYEQYF.

This clone was seen a single time. Different DNA sequences within this sample yield the same CDR3. This sequence joins TRBV7-8 and TRBJ2-5; TRBD1 agrees at 7 bases. Germline V lookup: CDR1 SGHVS, CDR2 FQNEAQ. This CDR3 contains 14 residues. J lost 1 base, V lost 5 bases, and 4 bases had no gene match. CDR3 nucleotide sequence: TGTGCCAGCAGCCTCGGGACAGTCCAAGAGACCCAGTACTTC. Its protein product is CASSLGTVQETQYF.

This rearrangement joins TRBV30 to TRBJ1-2; D is ambiguous. In germline, CDR1 is GTSNPN, CDR2 SVGIG (reference sequence). The length of the CDR3 is 13 residues. Trimming cost V 4 bases and J 4 bases, with 13 bases left between them. This CDR3 reads CAWTSPVVYGYTF. The CDR3 DNA reads as TGTGCCTGGACGTCCCCCGTAGTCTATGGCTACACCTTC.

The chain couples TRBV6-6 to TRBJ2-7; 7 bases match TRBD2. Germline-derived CDR1 and CDR2 are MNHNY and SVGAGI (reference sequence). The CDR3 has 12 residues. Trimming at V came to 7 bases and at J to 4 bases, leaving 4 bases not matched to a gene. CDR3 DNA sequence: TGTGCCAGCACCTACGGGAGGTACGAGCAGTACTTC. This encodes CASTYGRYEQYF.

This sequence joins TRBV13 and TRBJ2-7, with a tentative D call TRBD2 (6 bases). This CDR3 spans 15 amino acids. CDR1 PRHDT and CDR2 FYEKMQ come from the germline V gene (reference sequence). V was shortened by 3 bases and J by 6 bases, with 18 bases between the two germline ends. The CDR3 region has the DNA TGTGCCAGCAGCTTTCGGGGACTCCCCGTGAGCGAGCAGTACTTC. Its translation: CASSFRGLPVSEQYF.

The rearrangement links TRBV7-9 to TRBJ2-7; D perhaps matches TRBD1 (5 bases). The CDR3 runs to 15 residues. V lost 2 bases and J lost 6, with 17 bases in between. Germline loops: CDR1 SEHNR, CDR2 FQNEAQ (reference sequence). CDR3 sequence: CASSLTFRGEGEQYF. In DNA form, the CDR3 reads TGTGCCAGCAGCTTAACGTTTAGGGGCGAAGGCGAGCAGTACTTC.

The chain couples TRBV30 to TRBJ1-1; D remains ambiguous. CDR3 length equals 13 residues. V was shortened by 0 bases and J by 1 base, with 6 bases between the two germline ends. CDR1 is GTSNPN, CDR2 SVGIG, per germline (reference sequence). This chain's CDR3 is CAWSVSRNTEAFF. For the CDR3, the DNA is TGTGCCTGGAGTGTATCCAGGAACACTGAAGCTTTCTTT. The whole variable domain, filled in from reference TRBV30 and TRBJ1-1, reads SQTIHQWPATLVQPVGSPLSLECTVEGTSNPNLYWYRQAAGRGLQLLFYSVGIGQISSEVPQNLSASRPQDRQFILSSKKLLLSDSGFYLCAWSVSRNTEAFFGQGTRLTVV.

V gene TRBV4-1 combines with J gene TRBJ2-1; D is perhaps TRBD2 (6 bases). V gave up 0 bases and J gave up 8 bases, with 11 bases separating them. Germline CDR1 MGHRA, CDR2 YSYEKL. The CDR3 is 14 residues long. DNA of the CDR3: TGCGCCAGCAGCCAAGACCGGACTAAGGATGAGCAGTTCTTC. It translates to CASSQDRTKDEQFF.

The chain uses TRBV4-2 and TRBJ2-1; D possibly corresponds to TRBD2 (6 bases). This CDR3 contains 15 residues. V was trimmed by 2 bases and J by 5 bases, leaving 13 bases between them. Germline CDR1 and CDR2: LGHNA and YNFKEQ. The CDR3 DNA reads TGTGCCAGCAGCCAACAGGTCAGGACTAACAATGAGCAGTTCTTC. It encodes CASSQQVRTNNEQFF.

The table lists this clone with a count of one. This chain links TRBV6-5 with TRBJ2-1, with 7 bases lining up with TRBD1. The CDR3 sequence is 14 residues long. V shed 6 bases, J shed 3 bases, and the junction held 5 bases outside the gene matches. Looked up from germline, CDR1 is MNHEY and CDR2 is SVGAGI. The CDR3 region has the DNA TGTGCCAGCAGAAGGGGACAGATCTACAATGAGCAGTTCTTC. Translation gives CASRRGQIYNEQFF.

V and J are TRBV7-3 and TRBJ2-3; a possible D gene is TRBD1 (5 bases). The CDR3 sequence is 13 residues long. Germline V gene lookup returns CDR1 SGHTA and CDR2 FQGTGA. V gave up 0 bases and J gave up 6 bases, with 7 bases separating them. In DNA, the CDR3 is TGTGCCAGCAGCTTAACGGGGCTCGATACGCAGTATTTT. It encodes CASSLTGLDTQYF.

This chain links TRBV29-1 with TRBJ2-7; 7 nucleotides line up with TRBD1. This CDR3 comprises 17 residues. Germline CDR1 is SQVTM and CDR2 is ANQGSEA. V shed 6 bases and J 5 bases; nucleotides not matched to a gene: 22. The CDR3: CSVNNPTGTESVHEQYF. CDR3 coding DNA: TGCAGCGTCAATAATCCGACCGGGACAGAGAGTGTCCACGAGCAGTACTTC.

This chain connects TRBV9 to TRBJ1-1; D is possibly TRBD1 (5 bases). The germline V and J ends were trimmed by 4 bases and 1 base, with 11 bases remaining between them. Looked up from germline, CDR1 is SGDLS and CDR2 is YYNGEE. This CDR3 region has 14 residues. CDR3 in amino acids: CASSLDSRNTEAFF. CDR3 coding DNA: TGTGCCAGCAGCTTAGACAGTCGGAACACTGAAGCTTTCTTT.

The V gene is TRBV7-9, the J gene TRBJ2-2, with D tentatively TRBD1 (6 bases). Trimming pared 5 bases from V and 5 bases from J, leaving 21 bases between. The CDR3 totals 17 residues. Germline assignment: CDR1 SEHNR and CDR2 FQNEAQ (reference sequence). The CDR3 region has the DNA TGTGCCAGCAGCCGTGTATCGAGGGGGTCCCATACCGGGGAGCTGTTTTTT. This codes for CASSRVSRGSHTGELFF. The full variable domain, in which reference TRBV7-9 and TRBJ2-2 provide the parts outside the CDR3, is DTGVSQNPRHKITKRGQNVTFRCDPISEHNRLYWYRQTLGQGPEFLTYFQNEAQLEKSRLLSDRFSAERPKGSFSTLEIQRTEQGDSAMYLCASSRVSRGSHTGELFFGEGSRLTVL.

This sequence joins TRBV7-6 and TRBJ2-3, with unresolved D. The CDR3 sequence is 15 residues long. The V end lost 1 base, the J end lost 3 bases, and 11 bases lay between the germline ends. The germline V gene has CDR1 SGHVS and CDR2 FNYEAQ. The CDR3 coding sequence is TGTGCCAGCAGCTTAGTGGCCAGTTGGACAGATACGCAGTATTTT. It translates to CASSLVASWTDTQYF.